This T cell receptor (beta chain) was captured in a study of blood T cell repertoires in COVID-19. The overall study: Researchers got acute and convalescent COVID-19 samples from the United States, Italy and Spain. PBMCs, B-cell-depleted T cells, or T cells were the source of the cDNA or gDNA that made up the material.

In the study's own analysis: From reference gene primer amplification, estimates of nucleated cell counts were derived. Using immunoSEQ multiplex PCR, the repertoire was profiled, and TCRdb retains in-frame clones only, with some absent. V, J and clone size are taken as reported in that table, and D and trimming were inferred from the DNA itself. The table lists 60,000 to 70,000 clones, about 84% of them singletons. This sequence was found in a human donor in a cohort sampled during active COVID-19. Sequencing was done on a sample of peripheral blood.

In DNA, the CDR3 is TGTGCCAGCAGCGTACTCGGGGCGGGGGGCATTTACAATGAGCAGTTCTTC. This translates into CASSVLGAGGIYNEQFF. The gene calls are TRBV9 and TRBJ2-1; the match to TRBD2 covers 8 bases. Trimming cost V 1 base and J 4 bases; bases outside gene matches: 10. This CDR3 has 17 amino acids. Germline-derived CDR1 and CDR2 are SGDLS and YYNGEE.